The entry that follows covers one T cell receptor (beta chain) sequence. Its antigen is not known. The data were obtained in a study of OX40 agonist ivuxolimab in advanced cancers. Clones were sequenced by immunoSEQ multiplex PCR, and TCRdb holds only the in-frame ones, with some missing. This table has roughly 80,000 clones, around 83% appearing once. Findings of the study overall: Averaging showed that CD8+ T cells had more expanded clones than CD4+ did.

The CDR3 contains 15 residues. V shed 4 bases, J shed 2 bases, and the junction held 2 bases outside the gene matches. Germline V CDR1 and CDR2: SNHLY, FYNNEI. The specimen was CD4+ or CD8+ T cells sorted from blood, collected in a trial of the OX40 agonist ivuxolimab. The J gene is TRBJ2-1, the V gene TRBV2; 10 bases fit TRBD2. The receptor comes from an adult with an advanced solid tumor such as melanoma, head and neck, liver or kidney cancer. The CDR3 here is CASSVLAGAYNEQFF. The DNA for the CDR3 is TGTGCCAGCAGTGTCCTAGCGGGAGCCTACAATGAGCAGTTCTTC.